The source of this T cell receptor beta chain is a study of cytomegalovirus exposure and HLA in healthy donors. Study-wide results and limits: Relative to equally common others, HLA-associated TCR beta chains showed greater clonal expansion in a later analysis. A later analysis showed TCR association rates differing by HLA locus, peaking at DRB1 and lowest at HLA-C.

The CDR3 covers 17 residues. V was clipped by 3 bases and J by 4 bases; unmatched bases: 6. Germline V CDR1 and CDR2: KGHSH, LQKENI. 13 Jbeta primers and 60 Vbeta primers were used for the PCR. The table came from immunoSEQ multiplex PCR; TCRdb's copy has only in-frame clones and leaves some out. The table lists around 78,000 clones, 60% to 70% of them singletons. There are a few counts of this clone. Its antigen is unknown. The J gene is TRBJ2-1, the V gene TRBV18; 13 bases fit TRBD2. This sequence was found in a man younger than 40 in good health and CMV-seropositive. The sample comprised PBMCs. CDR3 in amino acids: CASSPPGLAGIYNEQFF. CDR3 DNA sequence: TGTGCCAGCTCACCCCCGGGACTAGCGGGGATATACAATGAGCAGTTCTTC.